This is a list of T cell receptor beta chains from one sample in a study of blood T cell repertoires in COVID-19. The method was immunoSEQ multiplex PCR; TCRdb's version includes in-frame clones alone and lacks a portion of them. Among roughly 58,000 clones listed, roughly two thirds were seen once. The source material was PBMCs or T cells enriched from blood (not recorded which). The origin of the receptors is an older woman who had been exposed to COVID-19. Both conserved end residues are part of each CDR3. D genes are given only for firm matches. Size values are once, few and many counts, or a class for expanded clones, and some rows have none.

J gene	clone size	D gene	V gene	CDR3 DNA	CDR3 protein
TRBJ1-5	.	TRBD1	TRBV27	TGTGCCAGCAGTTCCAAAACAGGGGACAGCCAGCCCCAGCATTTT	CASSSKTGDSQPQHF
TRBJ2-6	.	.	TRBV6-1	TGTGCCAGCAGTGAAGCGCGTGCGGGCTCTGGGGCCAACGTCCTGACTTTC	CASSEARAGSGANVLTF
TRBJ1-5	.	TRBD1	TRBV19	TGTGCCAGCTGCCAGGGGGGCGCGTATCAGCCCCAGCATTTT	CASCQGGAYQPQHF
TRBJ1-1	.	.	TRBV18	TGTGCCAGCTCACCACTCAGAGTACAGGGGAACACTGAAGCTTTCTTT	CASSPLRVQGNTEAFF
TRBJ1-2	few	.	TRBV11-2	TGTGCCAGCAGCTTAGAGGTGACAGCCAATGGCTACACCTTC	CASSLEVTANGYTF
TRBJ1-2	.	.	TRBV9	TGTGCCAGCAGCGTAGATTTGCAGGAGGGGAACTATGGCTACACCTTC	CASSVDLQEGNYGYTF
TRBJ1-2	once	.	TRBV28	TGTGCCAGCAGGTTCCAGGGAGGTAACTATGGCTACACCTTC	CASRFQGGNYGYTF
TRBJ1-1	few	.	TRBV2	TGTGCCAGCACCATCGACAGTTTTGAAGCTTTCTTT	CASTIDSFEAFF
TRBJ2-1	.	TRBD2	TRBV3-1/TRBV3-2	TGTGCCAGCAGCCAAGTCCGGGAGCGGGGTGAGCAGTTCTTC	CASSQVRERGEQFF
TRBJ1-4	.	.	TRBV30	TGTGCCTGGAGTAGACAAAGAGCAACTAATGAAAAACTGTTTTTT	CAWSRQRATNEKLFF
TRBJ2-7	many	.	TRBV19	TGTGCCAGTAGTATAGATCTCGGGTGGAGCTCCTACGAGCAGTACTTC	CASSIDLGWSSYEQYF
TRBJ2-2	.	.	TRBV27	TGTGCCAGCAGTCCCCAGCAGGGGAACACCGGGGAGCTGTTTTTT	CASSPQQGNTGELFF
TRBJ2-5	.	TRBD2	TRBV28	TGTGCCAGCAGTAAGACCGGGACTAGCGGGAGAAGAGGGGGAGAGACCCAGTACTTC	CASSKTGTSGRRGGETQYF
TRBJ1-4	.	.	TRBV5-1	TGCGCCAGCAGCTCCCAAACTAATGAAAAACTGTTTTTT	CASSSQTNEKLFF
TRBJ1-5	.	.	TRBV27	TGTGCCAGCAGTTTAGGTCCGAGCCCGGGTGGTCAGCCCCAGCATTTT	CASSLGPSPGGQPQHF
TRBJ2-5	.	TRBD2	TRBV2	TGTGCCAGCAGTTGGACTAGCGGGGAGGGTACAAGCGGGGAGACCCAGTACTTC	CASSWTSGEGTSGETQYF
TRBJ1-2	.	TRBD1	TRBV18	TGTGCCAGCTCCCCCGGGACAGGGAATGGCTACACCTTC	CASSPGTGNGYTF
TRBJ2-2	.	.	TRBV11-2	TGTGCCAGCAGCTTAAATGGGCAGGGCCACGGGGAGCTGTTTTTT	CASSLNGQGHGELFF
TRBJ2-5	.	.	TRBV12-5	TGTGCTAGTACTTTAGGGGGAGAAGAGACCCAGTACTTC	CASTLGGEETQYF
TRBJ1-6	once	.	TRBV18	TGTGCCAGCTCACCCCGGGGTAGCTCCTATAATTCACCCCTCCACTTT	CASSPRGSSYNSPLHF
TRBJ2-1	.	.	TRBV29-1	TGCAGCGTTGAAGGTTCTAGTATGAATGAGCAGTTCTTC	CSVEGSSMNEQFF
TRBJ2-7	.	TRBD2	TRBV2	TGTGCCAGCAGGGCGGGCCATCCGGGAGGAGAGCAGTACTTC	CASRAGHPGGEQYF
TRBJ2-5	.	.	TRBV4-2	TGTGCCAGCAGCCAAGGAAGGGGACAAAAAGAGACCCAGTACTTC	CASSQGRGQKETQYF
TRBJ1-6	.	.	TRBV30	TGTGCTAATTCGGGAGAGAGCCCTTATTCACCCCTCCACTTT	CANSGESPYSPLHF
TRBJ1-2	.	TRBD1	TRBV7-9	TGTGCCAGCAGCCCACAGGGGGCAGATGGCTACACCTTC	CASSPQGADGYTF
TRBJ1-6	.	TRBD1	TRBV12-3/TRBV12-4	TGTGCCAGCAAGTTACAGGGGCTCCCCCTCCACTTT	CASKLQGLPLHF
TRBJ1-2	.	.	TRBV18	TGTGCCAGCTCGCGACACAGGGTTGACCGGAGTATCGACTTC	CASSRHRVDRSIDF
TRBJ1-6	.	.	TRBV30	TGTGCCTGGACAGTGAGGAGTGTTTCACCCCTCCACTTT	CAWTVRSVSPLHF
TRBJ2-3	few	TRBD2	TRBV7-2	TGTGCCAGCAGCTCCCGGCGGGGGGCAGATACGCAGTATTTT	CASSSRRGADTQYF
TRBJ2-4	once	TRBD2	TRBV29-1	TGCAGCGTTGAAGCGGGGGGGGCAACCAAAAACATTCAGTACTTC	CSVEAGGATKNIQYF
TRBJ2-1	few	TRBD1	TRBV28	TGTGCCAGCACGGCCCTCCCCGGGGCCTCAGGGGGCAATGAGCAGTTCTTC	CASTALPGASGGNEQFF